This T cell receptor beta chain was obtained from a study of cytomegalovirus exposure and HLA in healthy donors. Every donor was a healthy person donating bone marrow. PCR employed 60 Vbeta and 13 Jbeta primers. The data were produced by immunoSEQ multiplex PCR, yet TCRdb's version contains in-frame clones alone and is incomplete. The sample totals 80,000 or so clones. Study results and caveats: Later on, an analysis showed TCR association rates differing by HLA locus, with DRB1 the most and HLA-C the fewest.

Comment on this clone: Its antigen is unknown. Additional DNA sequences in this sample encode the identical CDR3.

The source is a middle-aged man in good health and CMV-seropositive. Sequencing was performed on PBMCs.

The CDR3 region has the DNA TGTGCCAGCAGTTTCGGGGGAGGTAGCAATCAGCCCCAGCATTTT. As protein: CASSFGGGSNQPQHF. V and J are TRBV28 and TRBJ1-5; D might be TRBD1 (5 bases). CDR3 length: 15 amino acids. CDR1 is MDHEN, CDR2 SYDVKM, per germline. V was pared by 3 bases and J by 0 bases, with 9 bases between.